What follows is one T cell receptor beta chain and its context. Its target is unknown. These data belong to a study of tissue T cells after allogeneic stem cell transplantation. Regarding the study as a whole: TCR repertoires tracked anatomic similarity, regardless of disease or transplant status. Few T cell clones were shared across patients, but motif clusters showed tissue-specific shared signatures.

Retrospectively chosen non-transplant comparators had other cancers and at least five gastrointestinal samples, without known gastrointestinal disease. Generated by immunoSEQ multiplex PCR, the TCRdb table keeps only in-frame clones and is missing some. The top ten hold 7.7% of the sample, which has around 5,000 clones, approximately 70% seen once. The receptor comes from a female donor aged 60 or older with lung cancer. Specimen: tissue from the colon, collected at autopsy.

CDR3 DNA: TGTGCCAGCAGTTTTGCCAGGGTTGAATCACCCCTCCACTTT. Protein: CASSFARVESPLHF. The genes are TRBV2 and TRBJ1-6, with D perhaps matching TRBD1 (5 bases). Germline CDR1 is SNHLY and CDR2 is FYNNEI. The CDR3 covers 14 residues. V lost 5 bases and J lost 10, with 15 bases in between.